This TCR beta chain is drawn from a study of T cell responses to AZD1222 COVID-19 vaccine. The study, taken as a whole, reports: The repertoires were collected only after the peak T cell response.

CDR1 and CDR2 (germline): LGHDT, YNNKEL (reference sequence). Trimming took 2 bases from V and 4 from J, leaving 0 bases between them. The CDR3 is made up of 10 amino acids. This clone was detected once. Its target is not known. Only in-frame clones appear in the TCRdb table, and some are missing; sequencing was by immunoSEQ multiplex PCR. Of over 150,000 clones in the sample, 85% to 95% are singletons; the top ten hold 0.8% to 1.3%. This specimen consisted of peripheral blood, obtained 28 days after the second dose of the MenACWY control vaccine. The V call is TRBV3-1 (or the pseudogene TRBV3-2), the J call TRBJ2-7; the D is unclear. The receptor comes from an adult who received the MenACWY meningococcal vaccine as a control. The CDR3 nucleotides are TGTGCCAGCAGCCAATACGAGCAGTACTTC. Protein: CASSQYEQYF.